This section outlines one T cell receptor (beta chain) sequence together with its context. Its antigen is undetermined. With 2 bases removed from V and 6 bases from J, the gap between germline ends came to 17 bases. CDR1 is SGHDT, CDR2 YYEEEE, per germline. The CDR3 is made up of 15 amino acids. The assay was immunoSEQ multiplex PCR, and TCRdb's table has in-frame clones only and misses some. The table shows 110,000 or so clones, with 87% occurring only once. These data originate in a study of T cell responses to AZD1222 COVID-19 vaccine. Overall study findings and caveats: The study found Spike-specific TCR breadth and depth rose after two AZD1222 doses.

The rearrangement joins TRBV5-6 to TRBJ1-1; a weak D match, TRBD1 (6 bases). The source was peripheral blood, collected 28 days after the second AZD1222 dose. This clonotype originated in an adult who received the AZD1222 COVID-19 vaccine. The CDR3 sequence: CASSLVAQGGSEAFF. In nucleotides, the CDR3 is TGTGCCAGCAGCTTAGTCGCACAGGGAGGATCTGAAGCTTTCTTT. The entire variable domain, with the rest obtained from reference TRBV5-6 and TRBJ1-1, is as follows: DAGVTQSPTHLIKTRGQQVTLRCSPKSGHDTVSWYQQALGQGPQFIFQYYEEEERQRGNFPDRFSGHQFPNYSSELNVNALLLGDSALYLCASSLVAQGGSEAFFGQGTRLTVV.